These 24 T cell receptor beta chains were all obtained from the same sample, sequenced in a study of regulatory T cells in long-lasting Graves disease. Researchers made TCR beta libraries by using iRepertoire HTBI primers and running Arm-PCR on CDR3 regions. TCRdb redid the calling of the multiplex PCR reads with MiXCR, one entry per CDR3 protein. The profile shows about 240,000 distinct CDR3 sequences, about 19% of them singletons. Time point: newly diagnosed GD, antithyroid drugs for less than 3 months. Following extraction of RNA from PBMCs, that RNA was used to make the TCR library. Sequencing used peripheral blood mononuclear cells (PBMCs), obtained at new diagnosis, from a patient treated with antithyroid drugs. These receptors all stem from a female donor with Graves disease.

This clonotype was seen repeatedly, ten times or more. The chain joins TRBV18 to TRBJ1-2, with TRBD1 matching 11 bases. This CDR3 has 15 amino acids. After removal of 0 bases from V and 8 bases from J, the junction contained 5 bases not matched to a gene. CDR1 is KGHSH and CDR2 is LQKENI in the germline V gene. The chain's CDR3 is CASSPPVGTGGGYTF. For the CDR3, the DNA is TGTGCCAGCTCACCACCGGTCGGGACAGGGGGAGGCTACACCTTC.

This clonotype was observed at least ten times. This rearrangement joins TRBV7-2 to TRBJ1-4; TRBD1 might be the D (5 bases). CDR3 length: 13 residues. Germline loops: CDR1 SGHTA, CDR2 FQGNSA. V was shortened by 5 bases and J by 7 bases, with 11 bases between the two germline ends. The CDR3 region has the DNA TGTGCCAGCAGCATGGGGGGTTCTGAAAAACTGTTTTTT. Its protein product is CASSMGGSEKLFF. Looking up the rest from reference TRBV7-2 and TRBJ1-4 gives the full variable domain: GAGVSQSPSNKVTEKGKDVELRCDPISGHTALYWYRQSLGQGLEFLIYFQGNSAPDKSGLPSDRFSAERTGGSVSTLTIQRTQQEDSAVYLCASSMGGSEKLFFGSGTQLSVL.

The chain couples TRBV7-9 to TRBJ1-2, with 9 bases fitting TRBD1. J was trimmed by 7 bases and V by 5 bases; bases with no gene match: 8. CDR3 length equals 14 residues. Germline V gene sequence: CDR1 SEHNR, CDR2 FQNEAQ (reference sequence). Written as DNA, the CDR3 is TGTGCCAGCAGCCCGGTACAGGGGGCCCTTGGCTACACCTTC. Its translation: CASSPVQGALGYTF.

This clonotype was observed a handful of times. In nucleotides, the CDR3 is TGTGCCAGCAGCCACAAGACAGGCTTCGTCGGGCCCCAGCATTTT. This translates into CASSHKTGFVGPQHF. The rearrangement uses TRBV14 and TRBJ1-5; tentatively, D is TRBD1 (6 bases). The V end was cut by 3 bases, the J end by 9 bases, with 18 bases between. The CDR3 sequence is 15 residues long. Germline CDR1 SGHDN, CDR2 FVKESK.

The gene calls are TRBV5-5 and TRBJ1-3, with D unresolved. The CDR3 totals 14 residues. V dropped 7 bases and J dropped 0 bases, with 11 bases sitting between them. Germline assignment: CDR1 SGHKS and CDR2 YYEKEE (reference sequence). CDR3 DNA: TGTGCCAGCCAACGAGTCGACTCTGGAAACACCATATATTTT. Translation gives CASQRVDSGNTIYF.

At least ten counts were recorded for this clonotype. The gene calls are TRBV28 and TRBJ2-2; D unresolved. Germline CDR1 MDHEN, CDR2 SYDVKM. CDR3 size: 12 residues. V lost 9 bases and J lost 5, with 10 bases in between. The CDR3 nucleotides are TGTGCCAGTCGTTTGGGGACCGGGGAGCTGTTTTTT. This encodes CASRLGTGELFF.

This clonotype was observed at least ten times. V gene TRBV28 combines with J gene TRBJ2-7; TRBD1 aligns across 9 bases. The germline CDR1 and CDR2 sequences are MDHEN and SYDVKM. The V and J ends lost 10 bases and 4 bases, in that order; junction bases with no gene match: 17. CDR3 length equals 16 residues. CDR3 nucleotide sequence: TGTGCCACCCGGAGGGAATCGGGACAGGGTGGTTACGAGCAGTACTTC. This codes for CATRRESGQGGYEQYF.

In its sample, this clonotype was seen many times. The rearrangement links TRBV20-1 to TRBJ1-3; a possible D gene is TRBD1 (6 bases). Germline assignment: CDR1 DFQATT and CDR2 SNEGSKA (reference sequence). The CDR3 sequence is 16 residues long. With 5 bases removed from V and 4 bases from J, the gap between germline ends came to 21 bases. CDR3 DNA: TGCAGTGCTGAGGGCTACGACAGGCCGTCAGGAAACACCATATATTTT. It translates to CSAEGYDRPSGNTIYF.

This clonotype was seen many times. This chain uses TRBV10-3 with TRBJ1-6; D not certain. Germline CDR1 and CDR2: ENHRY and SYGVKD. V shed 0 bases and J shed 10 bases, with 7 bases lying between them. The CDR3 is 13 residues long. The CDR3 DNA follows: TGTGCCATCAGTGAGTCGAAGCCGTCACCCCTCCACTTT. Its protein is CAISESKPSPLHF.

This sequence joins TRBV19 and TRBJ1-6; D ambiguous. CDR1 and CDR2 from the germline V gene are LNHDA and SQIVND (reference sequence). CDR3 length: 13 residues. V was cut by 0 bases and J by 7 bases, with 4 bases left in between. The CDR3, as DNA: TGTGCCAGTAGTATAGATCCCAATTCACCCCTCCACTTT. Its protein product is CASSIDPNSPLHF.

This rearrangement joins TRBV7-6 to TRBJ1-6, with a weak D call TRBD1 (5 bases). The germline V gene encodes CDR1 SGHVS and CDR2 FNYEAQ. V gave up 6 bases and J gave up 14 bases, with 11 bases separating them. The CDR3 has 11 amino acids. CDR3: CASRSGETLHF. Here the CDR3 DNA reads TGTGCCAGCAGGTCGGGGGAAACCCTCCACTTT.

This clonotype was recorded at least ten times. The genes are TRBV18 and TRBJ2-5, with D perhaps being TRBD1 or TRBD2 (5 bases each). This CDR3 region has 13 residues. V was trimmed by 6 bases and J by 7 bases, leaving 15 bases between them. Germline V CDR1 and CDR2: KGHSH, LQKENI. The DNA of the CDR3 is TGTGCCAGCTCCACAGGAGGTGTTGGGACCCAGTACTTC. Protein sequence: CASSTGGVGTQYF.

This clonotype showed up many times. The rearrangement uses TRBV6-2 or TRBV6-3 and TRBJ2-7, with D possibly being TRBD1 (6 bases). CDR1 and CDR2 (germline): MNHEY, SVGEGT. This CDR3 is 15 amino acids long. V was pared by 2 bases and J by 7 bases, with 18 bases between. CDR3 sequence reads: CASSYTARGNGEQYF. The CDR3 region has the DNA TGTGCCAGCAGTTACACGGCAAGGGGGAATGGGGAGCAGTACTTC.

This clonotype was counted many times. V and J are TRBV20-1 and TRBJ2-3, with D possibly being TRBD1 or TRBD2 (5 bases each). Germline CDR1 DFQATT, CDR2 SNEGSKA (reference sequence). The CDR3 is 15 amino acids. V gave up 5 bases and J gave up 4 bases, with 19 bases separating them. The CDR3 spells CSAGAWGSGADTQYF. In DNA form, the CDR3 reads TGCAGTGCTGGGGCGTGGGGGAGTGGCGCAGATACGCAGTATTTT.

In its sample, this clonotype was seen many times. The chain has TRBV6-1 and TRBJ2-5; 9 bases align to TRBD2. Per the germline V gene, CDR1 is MNHNS and CDR2 is SASEGT. The ends lost 6 bases at V and 5 bases at J; junction bases unmatched: 10. The CDR3 covers 15 residues. CDR3 DNA: TGTGCCAGCAGCCTAGCGGGGACGTTCCAGGAGACCCAGTACTTC. Encoded protein: CASSLAGTFQETQYF.

This clonotype was detected ten times or more. This chain uses TRBV3-1 with TRBJ2-3; TRBD1 aligns across 9 bases. Germline values: CDR1 LGHDT, CDR2 YNNKEL (reference sequence). J lost 4 bases, V lost 0 bases, and 14 bases had no gene match. This CDR3 is built from 19 residues. CDR3 bases: TGTGCCAGCAGCCAAGATGCCCCCTCGGGACAGGGTCGCCCAGATACGCAGTATTTT. It codes for CASSQDAPSGQGRPDTQYF.

The chain recombines TRBV7-9 with TRBJ2-7; D is perhaps TRBD2 (6 bases). Between the trimmed V and J ends, which lost 4 bases and 5 bases, there was a span of 30 bases. CDR3 length: 19 residues. Germline CDR1 and CDR2: SEHNR and FQNEAQ (reference sequence). The CDR3 spells CASSSEWDGLTGVKDEQYF. The CDR3 DNA reads as TGTGCCAGCAGCTCAGAGTGGGACGGACTAACGGGAGTGAAGGACGAGCAGTACTTC. The whole variable domain, remainder taken from reference TRBV7-9 and TRBJ2-7, is DTGVSQNPRHKITKRGQNVTFRCDPISEHNRLYWYRQTLGQGPEFLTYFQNEAQLEKSRLLSDRFSAERPKGSFSTLEIQRTEQGDSAMYLCASSSEWDGLTGVKDEQYFGPGTRLTVT.

As regards this clonotype: A read error is likely here: a far larger clone is one base away. V and J are TRBV27 and TRBJ1-1; D may be TRBD1 (6 bases). Germline CDR1 is MNHEY and CDR2 is SMNVEV (reference sequence). Trimming stripped 6 bases from V and 4 bases from J, with 21 bases between. This CDR3 has 16 residues. The CDR3 region is CASSLSRGGRLTEAFF. In DNA, the CDR3 is TGTGCCAGCAGCCTCTCCCGAGGGGGACGGCTCACTGAAGCTTTCTTT.

This clonotype was seen at least ten times. The rearrangement joins TRBV5-5 to TRBJ1-1, with a tentative D call TRBD1 (6 bases). Germline V gene lookup returns CDR1 SGHKS and CDR2 YYEKEE (reference sequence). The germline V and J ends were trimmed by 5 bases and 4 bases, with 21 bases remaining between them. This CDR3 is 16 amino acids long. CDR3 sequence: CASRPTRGRASTEAFF. The CDR3 DNA is TGTGCCAGCAGACCAACCAGGGGTAGGGCGAGCACTGAAGCTTTCTTT.

This clonotype was observed a few times. The chain uses TRBV28 and TRBJ2-7; D is possibly TRBD1 (5 bases). V was cut by 1 base and J by 3 bases, with 13 bases left in between. From germline, CDR1 is MDHEN and CDR2 SYDVKM. The CDR3 totals 15 residues. The CDR3 region is CASSLFSGSNYEQYF. The CDR3 DNA is TGTGCCAGCAGTTTATTCTCAGGGTCAAACTACGAGCAGTACTTC.

In this sample, this clonotype turned up many times. The rearrangement links TRBV20-1 to TRBJ2-3, with TRBD2 identical over 10 bases. Germline values: CDR1 DFQATT, CDR2 SNEGSKA (reference sequence). Trimming removed 6 bases from V and 3 bases from J; junction bases left unmatched: 6. There are 14 residues in the CDR3. CDR3 amino acids: CSAAGTSATDTQYF. CDR3 DNA: TGCAGTGCCGCCGGGACTAGCGCGACAGATACGCAGTATTTT.

This clonotype was counted many times. The J gene is TRBJ2-3, the V gene TRBV19; D is unresolved. Germline CDR1 reads LNHDA; CDR2 reads SQIVND (reference sequence). V shed 0 bases and J shed 1 base, with 8 bases lying between them. CDR3 length equals 15 residues. CDR3 in DNA: TGTGCCAGTAGTATAGACGACACCGGCACAGATACGCAGTATTTT. Its translation is CASSIDDTGTDTQYF.

This clonotype has just a few counts. The rearrangement joins TRBV4-3 to TRBJ2-2; either TRBD1 or TRBD2 may supply D (5 bases each). Germline CDR1 and CDR2: LGHNA and YSLEER. This CDR3 has 18 residues. Trimming took 0 bases from V and 0 from J, leaving 14 bases between them. The CDR3 coding sequence is TGCGCCAGCAGCCAAGAGGGGACGCCATACGCGAACACCGGGGAGCTGTTTTTT. Amino acids: CASSQEGTPYANTGELFF.

The chain has TRBV4-1 and TRBJ2-3; 9 nucleotides line up with TRBD2. With 1 base clipped from V and 4 bases from J, the junction kept 3 bases outside the gene matches. Germline loops: CDR1 MGHRA, CDR2 YSYEKL. The CDR3 totals 15 residues. The DNA of the CDR3 is TGCGCCAGCAGCCAAGTAGGCGGGAGGGCAGATACGCAGTATTTT. Amino acid sequence: CASSQVGGRADTQYF.